This note documents a single T cell receptor (beta chain) sequence. In its sample, this clonotype was seen many times. Its antigen is still unknown. No clone much larger than this one lies a single base away; base qualities are absent. Amplification of TCR beta CDR3 regions was carried out from RNA transcripts. A first-round RT-PCR of the TCR CDR3 used the HTBI primer set with the Qiagen OneStep RT-PCR kit. The libraries were constructed in a second round of multiplex PCR and then size-selected and purified. Sequencing of the libraries was done on an Illumina HiSeq2000 using paired-end 100 bp reads. On the study's bioinformatics: SOAPnuke was used to process the raw data, with reads discarded if the reads contained adapters or uncalled bases, had a mean Phred below 15, or lacked an exact constant-primer or identifier match. High-quality paired reads were merged using COPE v1.2.5, and each unique nucleotide sequence was defined as a clonotype. MiTCR v1.1 was used to align clonotypes to the IMGT TRBV, TRBD and TRBJ reference segments. The analysis was restricted to V-J combinations with a frequency above 0.0001, which together covered around 99% of the repertoires. The TCS score was defined as F50 (clonal expansion) divided by E x V (chaos), with BLOSUM62-based TCRdist calculated between CDR3 peptides within each V-J. Welch's t-statistics and random forest reduced 500 to 650 V-J features to 13, which were used in a naive Bayes classifier (R e1071). TCRdb's own reprocessing of the public reads used fastp at Q25 and MiXCR and kept productive beta chains. Each record represents a unique CDR3 protein, reported with the most common genes and DNA among its rows. The V and J calls, along with clone size, are taken from TCRdb and not from the paper's own processing. This sample is represented by around 200,000 distinct CDR3 sequences; over 15% of them were singletons. Around 29% of the sample lies in the top ten.

Stable Graves' hyperthyroidism was defined as the absence of progression to ophthalmopathy over 18 months of follow-up. Hyperthyroidism patients were aged 18 to 65 years and newly diagnosed, with disease duration of less than 2 months. Patients with uncontrolled infections, other autoimmune diseases, pregnancy or lactation were excluded. Diagnoses relied on clinical symptoms, serum thyroxine and TRAb, thyroid ultrasound and orbital computed tomography. Ficoll-Paque density gradient centrifugation was used to isolate PBMCs from about 10 ml of fresh peripheral blood. Trizol reagent was used to extract total RNA, and RNA quality was then checked on an Agilent 2100 Bioanalyzer. Measured from the cysteine to the phenylalanine, the CDR3 is 15 residues long. The DNA shown is the 45-base CDR3, in frame from base 1. V and J lose 6 bases and 0 bases, and a span of 12 bases separates them. CDR1 is given as SNHLY and CDR2 as FYNNEI, both from the germline V gene.

This record comes from a study of T cells in Graves' hyperthyroidism and ophthalmopathy (dated by TCRdb to the late 2010s). General notes on the study: Peripheral blood was collected at initial diagnosis, before any treatment. A discovery cohort of about 100 patients, approximately 45 with Graves' ophthalmopathy and 55 to 60 with stable Graves' hyperthyroidism, was used to find distinguishing TCR V-J signatures. Prospective prediction of ophthalmopathy was tested in an independent validation cohort of 18 to 20 hyperthyroidism patients and 15 to 17 patients who later progressed to ophthalmopathy. The 100 or so discovery patients were randomly split 7:3 into training and test sets. The study also compared thyroid tissue and blood T-cell repertoires from five or six Graves' hyperthyroidism patients. After blood sampling, hyperthyroidism patients were treated with methimazole at a starting dose of 30 mg daily, and ophthalmopathy patients were treated with high-dose intravenous methylprednisolone. The paper describes TCR Vbeta CDR3 sequencing of 140 or so peripheral blood samples, made up of some 42 ophthalmopathy patients, approximately 73 hyperthyroidism patients and 17 progressor patients. Results and caveats for the whole study, not just this receptor: No statistical method was used to fix the sample size in advance, and group allocation was not hidden from the investigators. Blood samples also contained most of the expanded thyroid clonotypes (frequency above 0.001), which suggests that blood repertoires may reflect thyroid immune responses. In validation, progression to ophthalmopathy was predicted by the model with around 71% sensitivity and roughly 72% specificity, a median of about 6 months before onset. A model built on a 13 V-J signature distinguished ophthalmopathy from stable hyperthyroidism, reaching around 90% sensitivity and around 81% specificity in cross-validation and 80%/75% in testing.

The rearranged segments are TRBV2 and TRBJ1-3, with no D gene named confidently. The TCR comes from a woman between 50 and 59 years old with Graves' hyperthyroidism. The specimen sequenced was blood. The bases are TGTGCCAGCAGGCATCCGCCAACCTCTGGAAACACCATATATTTT. It is translated as CASRHPPTSGNTIYF. Reference TRBV2 and TRBJ1-3 genes cover what lies past the CDR3, so the full variable domain is EPEVTQTPSHQVTQMGQEVILRCVPISNHLYFYWYRQILGQKVEFLVSFYNNEISEKSEIFDDQFSVERPDGSNFTLKIRSTKLEDSAMYFCASRHPPTSGNTIYFGEGSWLTVV.